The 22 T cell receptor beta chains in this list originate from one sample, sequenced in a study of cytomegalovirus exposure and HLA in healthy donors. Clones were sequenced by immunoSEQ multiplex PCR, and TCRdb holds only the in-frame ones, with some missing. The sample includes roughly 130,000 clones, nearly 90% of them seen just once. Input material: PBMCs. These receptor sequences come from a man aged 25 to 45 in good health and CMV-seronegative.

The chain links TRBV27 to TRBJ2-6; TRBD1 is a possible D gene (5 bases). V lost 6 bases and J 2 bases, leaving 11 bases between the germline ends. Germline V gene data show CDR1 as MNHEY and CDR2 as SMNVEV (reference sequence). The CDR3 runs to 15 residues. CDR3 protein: CASRYQGTGANVLTF. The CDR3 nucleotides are TGTGCCAGCAGGTACCAGGGAACTGGGGCCAACGTCCTGACTTTC.

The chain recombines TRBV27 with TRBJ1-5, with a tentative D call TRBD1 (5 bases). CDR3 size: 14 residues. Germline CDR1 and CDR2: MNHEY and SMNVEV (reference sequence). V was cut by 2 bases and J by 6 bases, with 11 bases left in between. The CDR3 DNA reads TGTGCCAGCAGTTTAGGAGGGGTGGGTCAGCCCCAGCATTTT. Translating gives CASSLGGVGQPQHF.

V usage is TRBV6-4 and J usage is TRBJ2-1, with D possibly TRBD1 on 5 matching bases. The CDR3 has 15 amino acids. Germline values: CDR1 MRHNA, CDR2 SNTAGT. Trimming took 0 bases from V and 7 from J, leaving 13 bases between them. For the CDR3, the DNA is TGTGCCAGCAGTGACTCTGGCAGGGCTCAAAATGAGCAGTTCTTC. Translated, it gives CASSDSGRAQNEQFF.

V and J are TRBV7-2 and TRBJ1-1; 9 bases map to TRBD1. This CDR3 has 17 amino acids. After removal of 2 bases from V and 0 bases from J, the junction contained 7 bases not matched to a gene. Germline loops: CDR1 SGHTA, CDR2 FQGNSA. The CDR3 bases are TGTGCCAGCAGCTTACCCCAAACAGGGGGCATGAACACTGAAGCTTTCTTT. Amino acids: CASSLPQTGGMNTEAFF.

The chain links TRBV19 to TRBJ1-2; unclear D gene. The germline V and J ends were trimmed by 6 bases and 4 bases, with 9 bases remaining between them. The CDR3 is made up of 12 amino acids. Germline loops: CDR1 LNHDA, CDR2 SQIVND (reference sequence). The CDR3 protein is CASSLAGYGYTF. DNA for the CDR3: TGTGCCAGTAGCTTAGCCGGCTATGGCTACACCTTC.

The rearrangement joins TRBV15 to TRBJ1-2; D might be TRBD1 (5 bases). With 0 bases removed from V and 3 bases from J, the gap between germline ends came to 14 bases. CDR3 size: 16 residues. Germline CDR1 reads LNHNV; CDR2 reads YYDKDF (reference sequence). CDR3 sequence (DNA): TGTGCCACCAGCAGAGACGCGGGGCCGTCCTACTATGGCTACACCTTC. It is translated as CATSRDAGPSYYGYTF.

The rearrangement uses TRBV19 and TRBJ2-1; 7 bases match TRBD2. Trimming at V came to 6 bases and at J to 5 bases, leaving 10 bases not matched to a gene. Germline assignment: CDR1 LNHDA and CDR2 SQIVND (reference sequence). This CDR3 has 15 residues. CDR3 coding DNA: TGTGCCAGTAGGAGCGTAATACTAGCGAACAATGAGCAGTTCTTC. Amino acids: CASRSVILANNEQFF.

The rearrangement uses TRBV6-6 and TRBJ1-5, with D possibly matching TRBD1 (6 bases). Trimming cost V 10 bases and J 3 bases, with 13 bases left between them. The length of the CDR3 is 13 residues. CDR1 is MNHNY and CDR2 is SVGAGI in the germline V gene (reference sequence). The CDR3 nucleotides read TGTGCCACCCTGGACAGTATCAATCAGCCCCAGCATTTT. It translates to CATLDSINQPQHF.

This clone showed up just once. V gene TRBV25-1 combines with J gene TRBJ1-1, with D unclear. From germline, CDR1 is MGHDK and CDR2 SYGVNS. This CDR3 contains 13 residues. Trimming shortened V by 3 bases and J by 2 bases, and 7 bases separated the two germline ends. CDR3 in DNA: TGTGCCAGCAGTGATGTTAGAAACACTGAAGCTTTCTTT. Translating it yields CASSDVRNTEAFF.

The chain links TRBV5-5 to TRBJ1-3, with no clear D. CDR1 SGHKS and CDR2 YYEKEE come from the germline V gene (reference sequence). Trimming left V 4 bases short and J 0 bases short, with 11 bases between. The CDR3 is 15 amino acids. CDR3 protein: CASSIRATSGNTIYF. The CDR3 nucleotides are TGTGCCAGCAGCATCCGAGCGACCTCTGGAAACACCATATATTTT.

The CDR3 sequence: CASSQDRDPGSNYGYTF. In nucleotides, the CDR3 is TGCGCCAGCAGCCAAGATAGGGATCCGGGATCCAACTATGGCTACACCTTC. The rearrangement joins TRBV4-3 to TRBJ1-2, with no clear D. The CDR3 has 17 amino acids. Germline V gene data show CDR1 as LGHNA and CDR2 as YSLEER. With 0 bases removed from V and 2 bases from J, the gap between germline ends came to 16 bases.

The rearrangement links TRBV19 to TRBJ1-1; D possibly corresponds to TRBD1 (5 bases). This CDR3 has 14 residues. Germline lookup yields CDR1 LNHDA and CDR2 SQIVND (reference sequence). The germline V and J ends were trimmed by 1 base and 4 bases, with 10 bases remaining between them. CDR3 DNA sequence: TGTGCCAGTAGTATAGCGGGGGTAGGCACTGAAGCTTTCTTT. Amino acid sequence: CASSIAGVGTEAFF.

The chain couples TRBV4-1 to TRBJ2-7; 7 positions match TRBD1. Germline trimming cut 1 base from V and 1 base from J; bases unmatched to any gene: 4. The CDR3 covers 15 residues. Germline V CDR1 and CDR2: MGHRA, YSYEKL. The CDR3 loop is CASSQVETGSYEQYF. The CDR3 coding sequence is TGCGCCAGCAGCCAAGTCGAGACAGGGTCCTACGAGCAGTACTTC.

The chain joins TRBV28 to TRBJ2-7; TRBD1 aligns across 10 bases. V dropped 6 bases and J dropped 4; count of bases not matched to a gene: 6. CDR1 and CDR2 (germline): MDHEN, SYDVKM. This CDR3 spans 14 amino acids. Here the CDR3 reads CASSQPGQGYEQYF. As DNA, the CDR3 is TGTGCCAGCAGCCAACCGGGACAGGGGTACGAGCAGTACTTC.

DNA for the CDR3: TGTGCCAGCAGTTTACTCAGTAACTATGGCTACACCTTC. Residues: CASSLLSNYGYTF. The rearrangement links TRBV28 to TRBJ1-2; unclear D gene. The CDR3 spans 13 residues. From germline, CDR1 is MDHEN and CDR2 SYDVKM. Trimming took off 2 bases at V and 1 base at J, with 5 bases between the two ends.

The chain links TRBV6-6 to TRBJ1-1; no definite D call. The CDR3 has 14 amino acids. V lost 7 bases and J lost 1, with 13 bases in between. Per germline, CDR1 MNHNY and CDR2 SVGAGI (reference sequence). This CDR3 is CASTAMGRNTEAFF. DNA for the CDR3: TGTGCCAGCACCGCTATGGGGAGGAACACTGAAGCTTTCTTT.

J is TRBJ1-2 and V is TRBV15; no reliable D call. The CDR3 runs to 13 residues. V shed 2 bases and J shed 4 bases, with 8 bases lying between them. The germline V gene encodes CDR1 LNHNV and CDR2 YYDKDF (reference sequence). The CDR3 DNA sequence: TGTGCCACCAGCAGATCCCCAATCTATGGCTACACCTTC. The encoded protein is CATSRSPIYGYTF.

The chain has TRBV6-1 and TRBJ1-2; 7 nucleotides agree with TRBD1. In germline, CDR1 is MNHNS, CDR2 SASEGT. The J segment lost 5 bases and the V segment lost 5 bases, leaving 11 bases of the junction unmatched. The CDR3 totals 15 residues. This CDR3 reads CASSPDRDILYGYTF. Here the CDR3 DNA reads TGTGCCAGCAGTCCCGACAGGGACATTCTTTATGGCTACACCTTC.

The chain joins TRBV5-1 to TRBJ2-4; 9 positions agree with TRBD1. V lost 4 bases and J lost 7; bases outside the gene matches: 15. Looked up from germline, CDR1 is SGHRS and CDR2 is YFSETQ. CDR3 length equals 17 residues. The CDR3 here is CASSARTGEDLGNIQYF. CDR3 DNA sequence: TGCGCCAGCAGCGCACGGACAGGGGAAGACCTTGGGAACATTCAGTACTTC.

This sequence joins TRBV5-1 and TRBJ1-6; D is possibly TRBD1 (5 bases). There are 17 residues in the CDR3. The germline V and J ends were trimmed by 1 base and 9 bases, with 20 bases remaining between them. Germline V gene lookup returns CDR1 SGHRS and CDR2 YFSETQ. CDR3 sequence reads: CASSLQAVGQGLSPLHF. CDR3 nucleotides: TGCGCCAGCAGCTTGCAGGCGGTAGGGCAGGGACTTTCACCCCTCCACTTT.

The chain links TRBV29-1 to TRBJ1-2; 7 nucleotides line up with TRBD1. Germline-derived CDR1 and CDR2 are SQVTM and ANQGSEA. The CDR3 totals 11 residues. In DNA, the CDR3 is TGCACCATTCCGCCACAGGGGAGCTACACCTTC. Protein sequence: CTIPPQGSYTF.

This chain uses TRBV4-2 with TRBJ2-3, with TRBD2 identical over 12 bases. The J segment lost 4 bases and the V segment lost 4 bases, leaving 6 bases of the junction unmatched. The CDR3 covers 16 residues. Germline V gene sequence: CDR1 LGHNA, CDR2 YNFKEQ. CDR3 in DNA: TGTGCCAGCAGCCCCCCTAGCGGGGGGGCCGCAGATACGCAGTATTTT. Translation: CASSPPSGGAADTQYF.